This T cell receptor beta chain derives from a study of prognosis after radiotherapy for stage I lung cancer (dated by TCRdb to about 2021). The study in broad terms: About 20 stage I NSCLC patients were enrolled in Nanjing, China, between early 2018 and January 2019. Some 14 of the patients were found to have newly diagnosed primary stage I lung tumors, and several were living with oligometastatic NSCLC after surgical resection of the primary tumor. Every patient was deemed medically inoperable, roughly twelve because of comorbidities and 7 because they refused surgery. The cohort included 13 men and over 5 women, with a median age of around 70 years and a range of roughly 53 to 85 years. Roughly 12 patients had adenocarcinoma and seven had squamous cell carcinoma as the tumor histology. Image-guided IMRT or VMAT was used to deliver SBRT in 3 to 5 fractions at a biologically effective dose of at least 100 Gy. SBRT was not combined with any concurrent therapy in any patient. After SBRT, distant metastases developed in about 20% of the 19 patients at a median of about seven months, while the remaining 15 patients had no significant progression. This study profiled peripheral blood TCR beta repertoires from stage I NSCLC patients before and after stereotactic body radiotherapy and linked the repertoires to distant failure. The study sequenced about 38 blood samples from about 19 patients, one before and one after SBRT per patient.

This clonotype was counted at least ten times. What antigen it recognizes has not been identified. Base-call qualities are not available, and no considerably larger clone is one nucleotide away. Two rounds of multiplex PCR on genomic DNA were used to amplify the TCR beta CDR3 region. In the first PCR round, primers specific to each TRBV and TRBJ gene were used, and the primer sequences were filed in Chinese patent CN105087789A. The second PCR round used universal primers. The Roche High Pure PCR Template Preparation Kit was used to extract genomic DNA from the frozen PBMCs. An Illumina HiSeq 3000 was used to sequence the libraries paired-end with 151 bp reads. In the paper's pipeline: Raw reads lacking the multiplex PCR primer sequences were removed with CutAdapt. Using PEAR, the high-quality paired reads were merged into contigs. By alignment to reference sequences, MiXCR assigned TRB V, D and J gene segments to each contig. To remove sequencing errors, CDR3 sequences were clustered according to base quality and sequence similarity. Shannon entropy normalized by the natural log of productive TCR sequence number was used as the measure of diversity. To get clonality, Shannon entropy was divided by the natural log of the number of unique clonotypes, and that result was subtracted from one. The Youden index of ROC curves was used to select progression-free survival cut-offs for repertoire metrics, and analyses were performed in R 3.5.3. TCRdb trimmed the raw reads at Q25, called clones with MiXCR and kept productive beta chains. Rows are unified per CDR3 protein, each entry keeping the most common DNA and genes. The authors' filters were not applied to this entry. The sample includes around 14,000 distinct CDR3 sequences, with roughly 30% observed a single time. Roughly 13% of the sample is in the top ten clones.

All patients had node-negative disease on CT and PET/CT, and none had a history of other malignancies or had previously received chemotherapy or radiotherapy. At each of the two time points, six milliliters of peripheral venous blood were collected into EDTA tubes. Ficoll-Paque Plus density-gradient centrifugation was used to isolate PBMCs. Right after collection, samples were kept at -80 degrees C until analysis. Paper-wide results and their limitations: After SBRT, the count of unique TCR clones dropped from a median of around 10,000 beforehand to 6,000 to 7,500 afterward (Wilcoxon paired P=0.011). Whether the expanded TCR clones were tumor-specific was not determined. Post-SBRT Shannon entropy and its change from baseline were lower in patients who developed distant metastases; baseline Shannon entropy was not associated with metastases. TRBV and TRBJ usage frequencies reportedly varied with metastasis status, involving two V genes at baseline and about 10 V and two J genes after SBRT. No adjustment for multiple comparisons was applied to any of the reported P values. The study was limited by the small cohort and short follow-up, and independent validation of the study findings is required.

The germline V gene provides CDR1 SGDLS and CDR2 YYNGEE. Reading from cysteine to phenylalanine, the CDR3 counts 13 amino acids. Only the CDR3 part of the read is kept: 39 bases, read in frame from the first base. Trimming removed 4 bases from V and 6 bases from J, leaving 14 bases between the germline ends. The rearrangement joined TRBV9 to TRBJ2-7; possibly the D gene is TRBD1, per 5 matching bases. The material was PBMCs, obtained before or after stereotactic body radiation therapy (not recorded which). This receptor was obtained from a donor over 45 with non-small cell lung cancer. CDR3 sequence: CASSIWQGGEQYF. The sequenced DNA is TGTGCCAGCAGCATCTGGCAGGGTGGCGAGCAGTACTTC.